This T cell receptor (beta chain) originates from a study of T cell responses to AZD1222 COVID-19 vaccine. Study-level points and caveats: Just a handful of people given AZD1222 tested seropositive at baseline. Recipients of two AZD1222 doses showed rising Spike-specific TCR breadth and depth.

Repertoires were generated with immunoSEQ multiplex PCR, while TCRdb's copy carries only in-frame clones and drops some. In the table there are about 150,000 clones, 90% to 95% of which are singletons. Notes on this clone: The antigen is not known.

This sequence was found in an adult in good health. The sequencing here drew on peripheral blood, taken on day 0 of AZD1222 vaccination.

The CDR3 DNA follows: TGTGCCAGCAGCTTGTTAGGCTCTGGAAACACCATATATTTT. This translates into CASSLLGSGNTIYF. The rearrangement uses TRBV11-2 and TRBJ1-3, with no clear D. Per germline, CDR1 SGHAT and CDR2 FQNNGV. V was clipped by 3 bases and J by 0 bases, with 6 bases between them. The CDR3 has 14 amino acids.